This T cell receptor (beta chain) was captured in a study of T-cell memory formation after mild COVID-19. V shed 5 bases and J shed 4 bases, with 13 bases lying between them. Germline-derived CDR1 and CDR2 are LGHNA and YSLEER. The CDR3 length is 14 residues. Each CDR3 protein is one row after TCRdb ran MiXCR on the 5' RACE reads. The data show tens of thousands of distinct CDR3 sequences, approximately 30% seen once. This clonotype has ten or more counts. The chain couples TRBV4-3 to TRBJ2-3; TRBD2 might be the D (5 bases). Sequencing was done on a sample of PBMCs or a T cell subset sorted from them (not recorded which). This clonotype was sampled from a man between 18 and 35 years old who had mild COVID-19 (a few samples of this study predate the infection). Cell type and time point are not known. CDR3 region: CASSTTSGADTQYF. The DNA for the CDR3 is TGCGCCAGCAGCACCACAAGCGGAGCAGATACGCAGTATTTT.